This T cell receptor beta chain was profiled in a study of cytomegalovirus exposure and HLA in healthy donors. V lost 6 bases to trimming and J lost 0 bases, with 12 bases between them. Looked up from germline, CDR1 is SQVTM and CDR2 is ANQGSEA. The CDR3 totals 15 residues. A multiplex PCR was run with 60 Vbeta primers and 13 Jbeta primers. TCRdb's copy holds only in-frame clones and misses some; the assay was immunoSEQ multiplex PCR. This table holds under 150,000 clones, about 73% found once. The genes are TRBV29-1 and TRBJ2-6; no clear D gene. The sample was PBMCs. The clonotype comes from a man between 35 and 55 years old in good health and CMV-seropositive. The chain's CDR3 is CSVSLGSSGANVLTF. The CDR3 nucleotides are TGCAGCGTGTCCCTAGGTAGCTCTGGGGCCAACGTCCTGACTTTC.